The 18 T cell receptor beta chains below come from one sample, sequenced in a study of chemoradiotherapy in HPV16-positive cancers. TCRdb's copy holds only in-frame clones and misses some; the assay was immunoSEQ multiplex PCR. The table lists roughly 9,800 clones, around 70% of them singletons. Collection of the sample occurred from a patient who underwent chemoradiotherapy. These receptors originate from a human donor with HPV-associated anogenital cancer.

The J gene is TRBJ1-6, the V gene TRBV19; no clear D. Trimming stripped 3 bases from V and 7 bases from J, with 10 bases between. The CDR3 sequence is 14 residues long. Per the germline V gene, CDR1 is LNHDA and CDR2 is SQIVND (reference sequence). The CDR3 DNA reads as TGTGCCAGTAGTATTGGCAGCTCCAATTCACCCCTCCACTTT. Translating it yields CASSIGSSNSPLHF.

This clone was picked up a small number of times. The gene calls are TRBV5-1 and TRBJ1-5; no clear D gene. Trimming removed 4 bases from V and 2 bases from J, with 10 bases in between. The germline V gene has CDR1 SGHRS and CDR2 YFSETQ. There are 14 residues in the CDR3. CDR3 nucleotide sequence: TGCGCCAGCAGCCCCGATGGGGGCAATCAGCCCCAGCATTTT. It encodes CASSPDGGNQPQHF. Together with reference TRBV5-1 and TRBJ1-5, the CDR3 gives the full variable domain: KAGVTQTPRYLIKTRGQQVTLSCSPISGHRSVSWYQQTPGQGLQFLFEYFSETQRNKGNFPGRFSGRQFSNSRSEMNVSTLELGDSALYLCASSPDGGNQPQHFGDGTRLSIL.

This clone was observed a handful of times. The genes are TRBV27 and TRBJ1-4, with a tentative D call TRBD1 (5 bases). Trimming left V 3 bases short and J 8 bases short, with 13 bases between. CDR1 and CDR2 from the germline V gene are MNHEY and SMNVEV (reference sequence). The CDR3 totals 14 residues. CDR3 in DNA: TGTGCCAGCAGTTTTAGCCAGGGCGGAGAAAAACTGTTTTTT. Its translation: CASSFSQGGEKLFF.

The CDR3 DNA reads TGTGCCAGCAGCTACAGCCCCGGGACAGGGGGCTACAATGAGCAGTTCTTC. Its protein is CASSYSPGTGGYNEQFF. This rearrangement joins TRBV5-6 to TRBJ2-1; 11 bases align to TRBD1. The germline CDR1 and CDR2 sequences are SGHDT and YYEEEE. There are 17 residues in the CDR3. J was trimmed by 3 bases and V by 3 bases; bases with no gene match: 8. Looking up the rest from reference TRBV5-6 and TRBJ2-1 gives the full variable domain: DAGVTQSPTHLIKTRGQQVTLRCSPKSGHDTVSWYQQALGQGPQFIFQYYEEEERQRGNFPDRFSGHQFPNYSSELNVNALLLGDSALYLCASSYSPGTGGYNEQFFGPGTRLTVL.

The rearrangement uses TRBV4-2 and TRBJ1-1; possibly TRBD1 for D (6 bases). Germline CDR1 and CDR2: LGHNA and YNFKEQ. V was cut by 3 bases and J by 2 bases, with 22 bases left in between. The CDR3 runs 18 residues. Here the CDR3 DNA reads TGTGCCAGCAGCCAGGTCTCCGGGACACTTGGGGGAAACACTGAAGCTTTCTTT. It is translated as CASSQVSGTLGGNTEAFF.

This clone counts as medium-sized. The chain joins TRBV5-4 to TRBJ2-2, with D perhaps being TRBD1 or TRBD2 (5 bases each). The CDR3 runs 16 residues. CDR1 is SGHNT, CDR2 YYREEE, per germline (reference sequence). V was shortened by 3 bases and J by 3 bases, with 15 bases between the two germline ends. CDR3 amino acids: CASSSSKGTDTGELFF. CDR3 DNA sequence: TGTGCCAGCAGCTCGTCAAAGGGGACGGACACCGGGGAGCTGTTTTTT.

This clone was observed once. Other DNA sequences in this sample translate to the same CDR3. The gene calls are TRBV2 and TRBJ2-5; D is undetermined. The CDR3 runs to 13 residues. The germline V and J ends were trimmed by 6 bases and 2 bases, with 10 bases remaining between them. CDR1 and CDR2 (germline): SNHLY, FYNNEI. CDR3 loop: CASSRPLQETQYF. CDR3 nucleotides: TGTGCCAGCAGCAGACCGTTACAAGAGACCCAGTACTTC.

J is TRBJ2-7 and V is TRBV5-1; 8 bases map to TRBD1. Germline loops: CDR1 SGHRS, CDR2 YFSETQ. With 4 bases clipped from V and 1 base from J, the junction kept 7 bases outside the gene matches. The CDR3 contains 15 residues. The CDR3 sequence is CASSPSGTGSYEQYF. The CDR3 coding sequence is TGCGCCAGCAGCCCCTCCGGGACAGGATCCTACGAGCAGTACTTC.

The rearrangement uses TRBV6-5 and TRBJ2-3, with a weak D call TRBD2 (5 bases). V dropped 3 bases and J dropped 3 bases, with 10 bases sitting between them. The length of the CDR3 is 14 residues. Germline CDR1 MNHEY, CDR2 SVGAGI. Written as DNA, the CDR3 is TGTGCCAGCAGTTATAGCGTCGGGACAGATACGCAGTATTTT. Translation gives CASSYSVGTDTQYF.

The CDR3 loop reads CASDPTGDGLHGYTF. The CDR3 bases are TGTGCCAGCGACCCGACAGGGGATGGCCTGCATGGCTACACCTTC. J is TRBJ1-2 and V is TRBV2; 8 positions match TRBD1. The J segment lost 6 bases and the V segment lost 8 bases, leaving 14 bases of the junction unmatched. This CDR3 has 15 amino acids. Germline CDR1 SNHLY, CDR2 FYNNEI.

The rearrangement links TRBV7-9 to TRBJ2-1, with D possibly being TRBD1 (5 bases). Trimming left V 4 bases short and J 7 bases short, with 11 bases between. This CDR3 is 13 amino acids long. CDR1 is SEHNR, CDR2 FQNEAQ, per germline (reference sequence). Here the CDR3 DNA reads TGTGCCAGCAGCTCGAAGGGGCCGAATGAGCAGTTCTTC. Encoded protein: CASSSKGPNEQFF.

This rearrangement joins TRBV5-1 to TRBJ2-7; the D is unclear. CDR1 and CDR2 from the germline V gene are SGHRS and YFSETQ. This CDR3 spans 14 amino acids. Trimming stripped 0 bases from V and 2 bases from J, with 9 bases between. Written as DNA, the CDR3 is TGCGCCAGCAGCTTGGACGGGCGAACCTACGAGCAGTACTTC. Translated: CASSLDGRTYEQYF.

This clone was picked up one time. The rearrangement joins TRBV19 to TRBJ1-1; 7 bases are shared with TRBD1. Trimming removed 3 bases from V and 5 bases from J; junction bases left unmatched: 9. The CDR3 spans 15 residues. Per germline, CDR1 LNHDA and CDR2 SQIVND (reference sequence). The CDR3 nucleotides read TGTGCCAGTAGTATGATAGGGGGCCGTGGTACTGAAGCTTTCTTT. Translation gives CASSMIGGRGTEAFF.

The chain carries TRBV9 and TRBJ1-5; D is unresolved. The CDR3 runs 13 residues. CDR1 is SGDLS, CDR2 YYNGEE, per germline. V was cut by 5 bases and J by 6 bases, with 12 bases left in between. The CDR3 here is CASSTSPFQPQHF. CDR3 nucleotides: TGTGCCAGCAGTACAAGTCCTTTTCAGCCCCAGCATTTT. Based on the CDR3 plus reference TRBV9 and TRBJ1-5, the full variable domain is DSGVTQTPKHLITATGQRVTLRCSPRSGDLSVYWYQQSLDQGLQFLIQYYNGEERAKGNILERFSAQQFPDLHSELNLSSLELGDSALYFCASSTSPFQPQHFGDGTRLSIL.

In this sample, this clone turned up once. V is TRBV19 and J is TRBJ1-6; 7 bases map to TRBD1. Germline V lookup: CDR1 LNHDA, CDR2 SQIVND (reference sequence). CDR3 length equals 14 residues. The junction had 5 bases not matched to a gene; V was cut back by 5 bases and J by 7 bases. This chain's CDR3 is CASSVRGQNSPLHF. CDR3 in DNA: TGTGCCAGTAGTGTTCGGGGACAGAATTCACCCCTCCACTTT. The full variable domain, in which reference TRBV19 and TRBJ1-6 provide the parts outside the CDR3, is DGGITQSPKYLFRKEGQNVTLSCEQNLNHDAMYWYRQDPGQGLRLIYYSQIVNDFQKGDIAEGYSVSREKKESFPLTVTSAQKNPTAFYLCASSVRGQNSPLHFGNGTRLTVT.

CDR3 DNA sequence: TGCGCCAGCAGCCACCAGGGAGCTACTGAAGCTTTCTTT. Protein sequence: CASSHQGATEAFF. The genes are TRBV4-1 and TRBJ1-1; TRBD1 is a possible D gene (5 bases). The CDR3 extends over 13 amino acids. Trimming removed 3 bases at V and 5 bases at J, with 10 bases between. CDR1 MGHRA and CDR2 YSYEKL come from the germline V gene.

The chain carries TRBV28 and TRBJ2-7, with no clear D. V shed 5 bases and J shed 2 bases, with 7 bases lying between them. Germline V CDR1 and CDR2: MDHEN, SYDVKM. The CDR3 is 12 residues long. CDR3 sequence reads: CASSHRAYEQYF. CDR3 DNA: TGTGCCAGCAGTCACCGGGCCTACGAGCAGTACTTC.

The chain couples TRBV28 to TRBJ2-1; TRBD1 matches 7 bases. CDR1 and CDR2 from the germline V gene are MDHEN and SYDVKM. The CDR3 length is 13 residues. V was pared by 5 bases and J by 10 bases, with 8 bases of the junction left unmatched. CDR3 amino acids: CASSTGTVQEQFF. CDR3 nucleotides: TGTGCCAGCAGTACCGGGACAGTGCAGGAGCAGTTCTTC.